This paragraph reports one T cell receptor (beta chain). The sample originates from a study of human thymus T cells. This CDR3 has 14 amino acids. CDR1 and CDR2 from the germline V gene are SGHAT and FQNNGV. The ends lost 5 bases at V and 2 bases at J; junction bases unmatched: 4. Clones were sequenced by immunoSEQ multiplex PCR, and TCRdb holds only the in-frame ones, with some missing. The table lists tens of thousands of clones, 94% of them singletons, with 5.5% to 7% in the top ten. The source of this sequence is a boy younger than two with a congenital heart defect but otherwise immunologically healthy. Sequenced sample: blood. The rearrangement links TRBV11-2 to TRBJ2-7, with 9 bases aligning to TRBD1. CDR3 sequence (DNA): TGTGCCAGCAGCCCCGACAGGGGGGCCTACGAGCAGTACTTC. Protein product: CASSPDRGAYEQYF.